Below, 3 T cell receptor beta chains from the same sample are listed, as sequenced in a study of cytomegalovirus exposure and HLA in healthy donors. The PCR ran on 60 Vbeta and 13 Jbeta primers. Using immunoSEQ multiplex PCR, the repertoire was profiled, and TCRdb retains in-frame clones only, with some absent. Of 150,000 to 200,000 clones listed, 75% to 85% are singletons. The specimen sequenced was PBMCs. All receptors come from a girl aged 2 to 10 in good health and CMV-seropositive.

The rearrangement joins TRBV10-3 to TRBJ2-3; 9 nucleotides align to TRBD2. Germline-derived CDR1 and CDR2 are ENHRY and SYGVKD. J gave up 6 bases and V 6 bases, and 7 bases lay outside the gene matches. This CDR3 comprises 14 residues. CDR3 sequence: CAIRRGGGVDTQYF. CDR3 coding DNA: TGTGCCATCAGACGGGGCGGGGGGGTTGATACGCAGTATTTT.

The chain joins TRBV27 to TRBJ2-1; 12 nucleotides line up with TRBD2. V gave up 5 bases and J gave up 9 bases; unmatched junction bases: 11. The CDR3 spans 16 residues. CDR1 and CDR2 from the germline V gene are MNHEY and SMNVEV (reference sequence). The CDR3 loop is CASSARTSGIGSEQFF. CDR3 in DNA: TGTGCCAGCAGTGCCCGGACTAGCGGGATAGGTAGTGAGCAGTTCTTC.

This rearrangement joins TRBV28 to TRBJ2-6, with 16 bases aligning to TRBD2. J was trimmed by 5 bases and V by 3 bases; bases with no gene match: 7. The CDR3 contains 19 residues. Per germline, CDR1 MDHEN and CDR2 SYDVKM. CDR3 loop: CASSFPGLAGGGRANVLTF. Written as DNA, the CDR3 is TGTGCCAGCAGTTTCCCGGGACTAGCGGGAGGGGGTAGGGCCAACGTCCTGACTTTC.